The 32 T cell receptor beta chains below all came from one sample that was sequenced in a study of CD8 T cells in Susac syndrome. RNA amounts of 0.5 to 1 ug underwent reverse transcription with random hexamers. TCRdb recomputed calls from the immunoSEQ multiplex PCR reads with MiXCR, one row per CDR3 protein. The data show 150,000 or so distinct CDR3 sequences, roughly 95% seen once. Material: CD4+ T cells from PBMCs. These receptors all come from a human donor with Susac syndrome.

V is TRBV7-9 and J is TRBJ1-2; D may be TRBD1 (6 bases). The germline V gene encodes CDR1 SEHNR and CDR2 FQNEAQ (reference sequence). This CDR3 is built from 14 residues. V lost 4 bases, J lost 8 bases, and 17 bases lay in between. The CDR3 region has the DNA TGTGCCAGCAGCTCATTTGGGGGGGCTGGCGGCTACACCTTC. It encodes CASSSFGGAGGYTF.

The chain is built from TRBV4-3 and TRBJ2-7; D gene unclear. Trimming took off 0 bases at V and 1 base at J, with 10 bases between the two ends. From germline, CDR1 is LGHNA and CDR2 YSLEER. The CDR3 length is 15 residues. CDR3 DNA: TGCGCCAGCAGCCAAGAAGGTCCGCAATCCTACGAGCAGTACGTC. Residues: CASSQEGPQSYEQYV.

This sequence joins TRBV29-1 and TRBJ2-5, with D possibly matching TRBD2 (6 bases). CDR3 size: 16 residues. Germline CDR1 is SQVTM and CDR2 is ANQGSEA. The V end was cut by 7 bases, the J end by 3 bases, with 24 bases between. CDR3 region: CSARRSAGGAKETQYF. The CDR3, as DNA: TGCAGCGCCCGGAGGTCGGCCGGAGGGGCCAAAGAGACCCAGTACTTC.

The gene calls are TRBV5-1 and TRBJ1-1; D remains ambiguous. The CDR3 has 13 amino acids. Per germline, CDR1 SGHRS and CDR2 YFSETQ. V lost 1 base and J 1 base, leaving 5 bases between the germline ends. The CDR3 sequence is CASSLTTNTEAFF. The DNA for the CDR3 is TGCGCCAGCAGCTTGACCACGAACACTGAAGCTTTCTTT. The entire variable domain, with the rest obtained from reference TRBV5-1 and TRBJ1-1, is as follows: KAGVTQTPRYLIKTRGQQVTLSCSPISGHRSVSWYQQTPGQGLQFLFEYFSETQRNKGNFPGRFSGRQFSNSRSEMNVSTLELGDSALYLCASSLTTNTEAFFGQGTRLTVV.

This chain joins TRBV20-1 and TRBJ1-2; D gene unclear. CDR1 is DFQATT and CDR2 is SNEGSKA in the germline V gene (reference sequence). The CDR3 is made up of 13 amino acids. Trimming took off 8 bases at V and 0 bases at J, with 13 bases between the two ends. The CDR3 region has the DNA TGCAGTACCCCCGCAGTTTCTAACTATGGCTACACCTTC. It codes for CSTPAVSNYGYTF.

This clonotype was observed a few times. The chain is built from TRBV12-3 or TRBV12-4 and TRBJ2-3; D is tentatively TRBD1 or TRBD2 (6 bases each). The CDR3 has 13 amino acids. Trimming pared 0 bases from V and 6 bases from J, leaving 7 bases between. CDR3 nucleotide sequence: TGTGCCAGCAGTTTAGCGGGGGGCGATACGCAGTATTTT. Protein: CASSLAGGDTQYF.

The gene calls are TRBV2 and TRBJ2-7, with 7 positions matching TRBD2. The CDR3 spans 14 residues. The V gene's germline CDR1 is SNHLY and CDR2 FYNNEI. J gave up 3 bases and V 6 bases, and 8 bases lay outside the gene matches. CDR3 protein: CASRGRGPLYEQYV. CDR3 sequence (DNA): TGTGCCAGCAGGGGGAGGGGCCCCCTCTACGAGCAGTACGTC.

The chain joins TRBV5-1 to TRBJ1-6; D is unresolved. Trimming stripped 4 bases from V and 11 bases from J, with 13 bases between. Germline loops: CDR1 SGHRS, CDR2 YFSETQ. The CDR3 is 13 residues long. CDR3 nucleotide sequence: TGCGCCAGCAGCCCAGAGGGAGATCCACCCCTCCACTTT. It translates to CASSPEGDPPLHF.

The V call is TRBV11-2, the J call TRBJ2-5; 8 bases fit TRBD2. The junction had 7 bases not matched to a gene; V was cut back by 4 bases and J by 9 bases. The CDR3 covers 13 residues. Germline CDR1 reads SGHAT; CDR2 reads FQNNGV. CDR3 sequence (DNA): TGTGCCAGCAGCTCCGGGGGGGCCCGGGCCCAGTACTTC. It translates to CASSSGGARAQYF.

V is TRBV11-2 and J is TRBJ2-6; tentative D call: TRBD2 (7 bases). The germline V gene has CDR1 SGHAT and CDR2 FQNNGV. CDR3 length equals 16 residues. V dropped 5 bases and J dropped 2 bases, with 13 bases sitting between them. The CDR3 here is CASSPVGGPGANVLTF. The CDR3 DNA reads TGTGCCAGCAGCCCAGTGGGGGGGCCTGGGGCCAACGTCCTGACTTTC.

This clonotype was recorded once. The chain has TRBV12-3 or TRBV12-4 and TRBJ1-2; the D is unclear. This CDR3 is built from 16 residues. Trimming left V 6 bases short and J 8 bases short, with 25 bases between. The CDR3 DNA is TGTGCCAGCAGCCGATCCGGCACCGAGGAGAGAATCGGCTACACCTTC. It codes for CASSRSGTEERIGYTF.

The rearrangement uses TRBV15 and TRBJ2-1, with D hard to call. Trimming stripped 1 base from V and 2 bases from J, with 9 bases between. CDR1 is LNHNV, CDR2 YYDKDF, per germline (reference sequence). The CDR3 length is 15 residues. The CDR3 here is CATSRGSVTYNEQFF. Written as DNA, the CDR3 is TGTGCCACCAGCAGAGGAAGTGTAACCTACAATGAGCAGTTCTTC.

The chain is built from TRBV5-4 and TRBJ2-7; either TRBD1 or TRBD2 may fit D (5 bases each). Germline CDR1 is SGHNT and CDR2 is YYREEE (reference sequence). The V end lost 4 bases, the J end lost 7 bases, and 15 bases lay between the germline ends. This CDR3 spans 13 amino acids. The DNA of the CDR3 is TGTGCCAGCAGCCCTGGCTGGGGGAGTGAGCAGTACTTC. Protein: CASSPGWGSEQYF.

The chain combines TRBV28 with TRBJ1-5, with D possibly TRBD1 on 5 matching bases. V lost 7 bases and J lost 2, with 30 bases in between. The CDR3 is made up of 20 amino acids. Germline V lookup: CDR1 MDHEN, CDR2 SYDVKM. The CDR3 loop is CASTELIGERAAAGNQPQHF. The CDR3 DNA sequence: TGTGCCAGCACGGAATTAATAGGGGAACGGGCGGCCGCTGGCAATCAGCCCCAGCATTTT.

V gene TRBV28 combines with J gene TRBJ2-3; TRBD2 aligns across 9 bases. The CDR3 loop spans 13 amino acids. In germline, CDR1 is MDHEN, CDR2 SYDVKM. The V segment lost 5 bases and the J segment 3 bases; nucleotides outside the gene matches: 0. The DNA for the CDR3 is TGTGCCAGCAGTACTAGCGGGACAGATACGCAGTATTTT. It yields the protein CASSTSGTDTQYF.

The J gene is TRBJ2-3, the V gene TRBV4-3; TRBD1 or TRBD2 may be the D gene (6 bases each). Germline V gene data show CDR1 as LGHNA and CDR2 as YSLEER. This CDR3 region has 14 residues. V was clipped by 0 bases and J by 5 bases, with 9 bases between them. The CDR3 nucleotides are TGCGCCAGCAGCCAAGATGGAGGGGGAGATACGCAGTATTTT. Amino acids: CASSQDGGGDTQYF.

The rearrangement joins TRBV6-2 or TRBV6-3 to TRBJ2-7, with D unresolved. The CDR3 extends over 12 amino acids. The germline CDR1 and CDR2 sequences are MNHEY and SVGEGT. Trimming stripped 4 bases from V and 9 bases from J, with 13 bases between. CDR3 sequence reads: CASSSRSGVQYF. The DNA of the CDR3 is TGTGCCAGCAGTTCTCGCTCGGGTGTGCAGTACTTC.

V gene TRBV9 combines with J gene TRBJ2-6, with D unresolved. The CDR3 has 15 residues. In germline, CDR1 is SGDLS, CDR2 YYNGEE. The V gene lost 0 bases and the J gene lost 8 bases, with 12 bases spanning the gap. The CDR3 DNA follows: TGTGCCAGCAGCGTAGAAGCCAGCGTCTCCAACGTCCTGACTTTC. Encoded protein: CASSVEASVSNVLTF.

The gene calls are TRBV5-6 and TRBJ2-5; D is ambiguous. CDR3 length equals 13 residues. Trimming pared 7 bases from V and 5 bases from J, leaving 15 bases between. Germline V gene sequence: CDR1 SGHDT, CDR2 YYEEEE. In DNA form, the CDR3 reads TGTGCCAGCCAGAACGGTGGTCGGGAGACCCAGTACTTC. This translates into CASQNGGRETQYF.

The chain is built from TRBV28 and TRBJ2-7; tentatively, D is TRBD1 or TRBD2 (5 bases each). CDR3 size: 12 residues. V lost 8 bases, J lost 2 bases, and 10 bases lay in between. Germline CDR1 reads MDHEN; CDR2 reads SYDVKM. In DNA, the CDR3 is TGTGCCAGCCGGGACGCTGCCTACGAGCAGTACTTC. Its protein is CASRDAAYEQYF.

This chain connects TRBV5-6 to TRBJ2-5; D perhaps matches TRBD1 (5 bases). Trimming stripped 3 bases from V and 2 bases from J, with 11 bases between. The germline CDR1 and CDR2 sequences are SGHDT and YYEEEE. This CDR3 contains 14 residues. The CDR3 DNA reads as TGTGCCAGCAGCTCTACAGGTCAACAAGAGACCCAGTACTTC. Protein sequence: CASSSTGQQETQYF.

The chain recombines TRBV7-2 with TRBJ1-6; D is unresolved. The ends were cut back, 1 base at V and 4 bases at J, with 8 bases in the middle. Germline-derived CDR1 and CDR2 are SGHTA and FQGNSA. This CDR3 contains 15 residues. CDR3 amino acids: CASSLGLEYNSPLHF. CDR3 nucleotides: TGTGCCAGCAGCTTAGGTTTAGAATATAATTCACCCCTCCACTTT.

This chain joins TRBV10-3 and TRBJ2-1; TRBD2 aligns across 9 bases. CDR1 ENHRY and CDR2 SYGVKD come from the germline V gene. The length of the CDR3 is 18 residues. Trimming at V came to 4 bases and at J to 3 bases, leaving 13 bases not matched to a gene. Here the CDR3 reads CAISVRLAGLDNYNEQFF. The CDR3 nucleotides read TGTGCCATCAGTGTGAGGCTAGCGGGGCTTGATAACTACAATGAGCAGTTCTTC.

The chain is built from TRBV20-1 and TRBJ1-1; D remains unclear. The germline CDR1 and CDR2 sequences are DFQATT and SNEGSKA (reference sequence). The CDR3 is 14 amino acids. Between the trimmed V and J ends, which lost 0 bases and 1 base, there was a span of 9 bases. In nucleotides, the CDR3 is TGCAGTGCTAGAGATGAGGCGAGGAACACTGAAGCTTTCTTT. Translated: CSARDEARNTEAFF.

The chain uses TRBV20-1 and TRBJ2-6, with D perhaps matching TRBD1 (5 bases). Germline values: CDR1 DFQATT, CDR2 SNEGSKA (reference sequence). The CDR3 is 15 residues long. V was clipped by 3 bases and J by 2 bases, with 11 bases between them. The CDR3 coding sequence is TGCAGTGCTAGTCCGCCAGGGACTGGGGCCAACGTCCTGACTTTC. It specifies CSASPPGTGANVLTF.

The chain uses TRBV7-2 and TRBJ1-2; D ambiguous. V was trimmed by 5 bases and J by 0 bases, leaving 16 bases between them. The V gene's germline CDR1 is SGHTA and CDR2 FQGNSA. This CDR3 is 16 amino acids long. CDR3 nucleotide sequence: TGTGCCAGCAGCCCCGACGGACGGCCCGCTAACTATGGCTACACCTTC. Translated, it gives CASSPDGRPANYGYTF.

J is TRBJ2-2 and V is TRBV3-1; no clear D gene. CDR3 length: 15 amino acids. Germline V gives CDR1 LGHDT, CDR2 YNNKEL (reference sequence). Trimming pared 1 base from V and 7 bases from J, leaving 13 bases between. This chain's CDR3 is CASSQGPNFGGELFF. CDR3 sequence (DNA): TGTGCCAGCAGCCAAGGTCCAAACTTCGGCGGGGAGCTGTTTTTT.

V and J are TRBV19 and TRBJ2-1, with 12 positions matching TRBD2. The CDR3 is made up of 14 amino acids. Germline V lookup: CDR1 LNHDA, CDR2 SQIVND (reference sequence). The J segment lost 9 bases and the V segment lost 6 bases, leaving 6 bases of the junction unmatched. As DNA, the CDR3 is TGTGCCAGTAGGAGGACTAGCGGGGTCAGTGAGCAGTTCTTC. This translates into CASRRTSGVSEQFF.

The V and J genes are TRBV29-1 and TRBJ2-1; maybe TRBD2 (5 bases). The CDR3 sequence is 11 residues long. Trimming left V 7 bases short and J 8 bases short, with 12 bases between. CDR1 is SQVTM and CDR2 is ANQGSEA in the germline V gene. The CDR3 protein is CSGSAGYEQFF. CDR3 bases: TGCAGCGGTAGCGCCGGCTATGAGCAGTTCTTC.

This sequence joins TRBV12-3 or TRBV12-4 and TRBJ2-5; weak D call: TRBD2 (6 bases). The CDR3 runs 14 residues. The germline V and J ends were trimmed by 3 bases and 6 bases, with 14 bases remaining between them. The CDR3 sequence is CASSLEGNVKTQYF. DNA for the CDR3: TGTGCCAGCAGTTTGGAGGGGAATGTGAAGACCCAGTACTTC.

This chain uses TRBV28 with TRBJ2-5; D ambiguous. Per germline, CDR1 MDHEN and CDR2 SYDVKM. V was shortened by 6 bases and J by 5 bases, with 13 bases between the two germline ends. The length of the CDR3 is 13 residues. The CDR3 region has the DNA TGTGCCAGCAGCCTTCCTCGTTTTGAGACCCAGTACTTC. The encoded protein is CASSLPRFETQYF.

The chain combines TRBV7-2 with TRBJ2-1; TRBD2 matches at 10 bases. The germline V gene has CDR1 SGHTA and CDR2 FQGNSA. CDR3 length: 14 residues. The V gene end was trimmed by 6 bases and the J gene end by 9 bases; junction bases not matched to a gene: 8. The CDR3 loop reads CASSSSGRSIEQFF. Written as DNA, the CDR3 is TGTGCCAGCAGTAGTAGCGGGAGGTCTATTGAGCAGTTCTTC.